Each of the 26 T cell receptor beta chains below was sequenced from the same sample in a study of regulatory T cells in long-lasting Graves disease. The authors built TCR beta libraries using iRepertoire HTBI primers and Arm-PCR of CDR3 regions. TCRdb processed the multiplex PCR reads anew with MiXCR; each CDR3 protein has one entry. Of about 500,000 distinct CDR3 sequences in the sample, 9.5% to 15% were seen once. The time point: newly diagnosed GD, antithyroid drugs for less than 3 months. Following extraction of RNA from PBMCs, that RNA was used to make the TCR library. This sample was also put to use in a study of T cells in Graves' hyperthyroidism and ophthalmopathy.

The specimen comprised peripheral blood mononuclear cells (PBMCs), sampled at new diagnosis, from a patient treated with antithyroid drugs. The source of these receptors is a woman aged 25 to 45 with Graves disease.

This chain uses TRBV18 with TRBJ2-1; D unresolved. The CDR3 length is 14 residues. CDR1 and CDR2 from the germline V gene are KGHSH and LQKENI. V was clipped by 7 bases and J by 6 bases, with 16 bases between them. In nucleotides, the CDR3 is TGTGCCAGCTATCCACTTCCAGAAGTCAATGAGCAGTTCTTC. Encoded protein: CASYPLPEVNEQFF.

This clonotype was observed at least ten times. The V and J genes are TRBV12-3 or TRBV12-4 and TRBJ2-7, with no clear D. This CDR3 comprises 16 residues. V shed 3 bases and J shed 3 bases, with 18 bases lying between them. CDR3 residues: CASSFPPLDGHYEQYF. CDR3 sequence (DNA): TGTGCCAGCAGTTTTCCTCCCCTCGACGGCCACTACGAGCAGTACTTC.

The chain uses TRBV7-8 and TRBJ1-5; D unresolved. This CDR3 region has 16 residues. Germline V CDR1 and CDR2: SGHVS, FQNEAQ. V lost 0 bases, J lost 5 bases, and 14 bases lay in between. CDR3 bases: TGTGCCAGCAGCTTAGCGTTCGCAGGTGGTCATCAGCCCCAGCATTTT. Its protein is CASSLAFAGGHQPQHF.

V gene TRBV3-1 combines with J gene TRBJ1-2; D is unclear. The CDR3 runs to 14 residues. In germline, CDR1 is LGHDT, CDR2 YNNKEL (reference sequence). V lost 1 base and J lost 6, with 12 bases in between. The CDR3 sequence is CASSQGSSYDGYTF. CDR3 in DNA: TGTGCCAGCAGCCAAGGGTCGAGTTATGATGGCTACACCTTC.

This clonotype was counted only a few times. This sequence joins TRBV19 and TRBJ2-2; D gene ambiguous. There are 15 residues in the CDR3. Germline CDR1 LNHDA, CDR2 SQIVND (reference sequence). V lost 1 base and J 2 bases, leaving 8 bases between the germline ends. CDR3 bases: TGTGCCAGTAGTATAGGGAACAGAAACACCGGGGAGCTGTTTTTT. This encodes CASSIGNRNTGELFF.

This chain connects TRBV11-2 to TRBJ1-4, with TRBD1 identical over 7 bases. The CDR3 covers 15 residues. Germline V lookup: CDR1 SGHAT, CDR2 FQNNGV. J gave up 2 bases and V 3 bases, and 3 bases lay outside the gene matches. Here the CDR3 DNA reads TGTGCCAGCAGCTTGACAGGGTACACTAATGAAAAACTGTTTTTT. It is translated as CASSLTGYTNEKLFF.

The chain has TRBV7-9 and TRBJ2-1; possible D gene TRBD1, 5 bases. This CDR3 has 12 amino acids. The germline gives CDR1 SEHNR, CDR2 FQNEAQ (reference sequence). With 5 bases removed from V and 9 bases from J, the gap between germline ends came to 11 bases. The DNA for the CDR3 is TGTGCCAGCAGCATGACAGAGAGTGAGCAGTTCTTC. It is translated as CASSMTESEQFF.

This clonotype was counted many times. This chain links TRBV7-8 with TRBJ1-2; D call uncertain. The germline CDR1 and CDR2 sequences are SGHVS and FQNEAQ. The V end lost 3 bases, the J end lost 4 bases, and 18 bases lay between the germline ends. The CDR3 contains 16 residues. As DNA, the CDR3 is TGTGCCAGCAGCTTTTTGTTTTCGGGGATCGGCTATGGCTACACCTTC. The encoded protein is CASSFLFSGIGYGYTF.

On this clonotype itself: This may stem from a read error, because a much larger clone lies one nucleotide away. The chain recombines TRBV11-2 with TRBJ2-3; 12 bases align to TRBD2. Germline-derived CDR1 and CDR2 are SGHAT and FQNNGV. CDR3 length: 16 amino acids. The junction had 2 bases not matched to a gene; V was cut back by 1 base and J by 3 bases. For the CDR3, the DNA is TGTGCCAGCAGCTTAGGGACTAGCGGGATGACAGATACGCAGTATTTT. Translated, it gives CASSLGTSGMTDTQYF. The whole variable domain, filled in from reference TRBV11-2 and TRBJ2-3, reads EAGVAQSPRYKIIEKRQSVAFWCNPISGHATLYWYQQILGQGPKLLIQFQNNGVVDDSQLPKDRFSAERLKGVDSTLKIQPAKLEDSAVYLCASSLGTSGMTDTQYFGPGTRLTVL.

The rearrangement uses TRBV19 and TRBJ2-1; 9 nucleotides agree with TRBD2. The trim removed 0 bases at V and 7 bases at J, leaving 10 bases unmatched. The CDR3 covers 17 residues. Looked up from germline, CDR1 is LNHDA and CDR2 is SQIVND (reference sequence). In DNA form, the CDR3 reads TGTGCCAGTAGTATAGAACCGGCGGGAGGGCCGAGAAATGAGCAGTTCTTC. Translation: CASSIEPAGGPRNEQFF.

In its sample, this clonotype was seen many times. The chain is built from TRBV19 and TRBJ1-1, with D perhaps matching TRBD1 (6 bases). The length of the CDR3 is 15 residues. Germline loops: CDR1 LNHDA, CDR2 SQIVND (reference sequence). Between the trimmed V and J ends, which lost 1 base and 1 base, there was a span of 10 bases. The CDR3 sequence is CASSIGGARNTEAFF. The CDR3 region has the DNA TGTGCCAGTAGTATAGGGGGGGCCCGGAACACTGAAGCTTTCTTT. The whole variable domain, filled in from reference TRBV19 and TRBJ1-1, reads DGGITQSPKYLFRKEGQNVTLSCEQNLNHDAMYWYRQDPGQGLRLIYYSQIVNDFQKGDIAEGYSVSREKKESFPLTVTSAQKNPTAFYLCASSIGGARNTEAFFGQGTRLTVV.

Many counts were recorded for this clonotype. This rearrangement joins TRBV19 to TRBJ1-1; D gene uncertain. This CDR3 is built from 14 residues. Trimming pared 9 bases from V and 5 bases from J, leaving 19 bases between. From germline, CDR1 is LNHDA and CDR2 SQIVND (reference sequence). The CDR3 sequence: CASRSTAKGTEAFF. The CDR3 region has the DNA TGTGCCAGCCGGAGCACAGCGAAGGGTACTGAAGCTTTCTTT.

This clonotype has a count of ten or more. The CDR3: CASSLEGTTFF. The CDR3 nucleotides read TGTGCCAGCAGCTTAGAAGGTACTACTTTCTTT. The chain has TRBV11-3 and TRBJ1-1; D unresolved. Germline assignment: CDR1 SGHNT and CDR2 YENEEA. Trimming pared 0 bases from V and 12 bases from J, leaving 8 bases between. The CDR3 sequence is 11 residues long.

The table lists this clonotype with many counts. CDR3 nucleotide sequence: TGTGCCTGGAGTGTACAGTCAAACTATGGCTACACCTTC. Translating gives CAWSVQSNYGYTF. The chain is built from TRBV30 and TRBJ1-2; no reliable D call. The CDR3 has 13 residues. V was trimmed by 0 bases and J by 2 bases, leaving 7 bases between them. CDR1 and CDR2 from the germline V gene are GTSNPN and SVGIG (reference sequence).

This clonotype was seen many times. This sequence joins TRBV11-2 and TRBJ2-1; 7 bases match TRBD1. The CDR3 sequence is 20 residues long. The V and J ends lost 4 bases and 3 bases, in that order; junction bases with no gene match: 21. Looked up from germline, CDR1 is SGHAT and CDR2 is FQNNGV. CDR3 sequence (DNA): TGTGCCAGCAGCTCCTCACCCAGGGACAGCATCGTATCCTACTACAATGAGCAGTTCTTC. Its protein is CASSSSPRDSIVSYYNEQFF.

This clonotype was seen more than once but under ten times. V gene TRBV5-5 combines with J gene TRBJ2-7, with D possibly matching TRBD2 (6 bases). The CDR3 has 16 residues. Germline V CDR1 and CDR2: SGHKS, YYEKEE (reference sequence). The germline V and J ends were trimmed by 1 base and 1 base, with 15 bases remaining between them. This CDR3 reads CASSLPTGAGSYEQYF. For the CDR3, the DNA is TGTGCCAGCAGCTTGCCGACGGGAGCAGGGTCCTACGAGCAGTACTTC.

This clonotype was counted at least ten times. The chain combines TRBV10-3 with TRBJ1-5, with D possibly being TRBD1 (6 bases). The length of the CDR3 is 14 residues. CDR1 ENHRY and CDR2 SYGVKD come from the germline V gene. V was trimmed by 8 bases and J by 5 bases, leaving 16 bases between them. As DNA, the CDR3 is TGTGCCATCGCCGGAGGTCCAGGGGATCAGCCCCAGCATTTT. The encoded protein is CAIAGGPGDQPQHF.

The CDR3 here is CASLGQGRTDTQYF. For the CDR3, the DNA is TGTGCCTCCCTCGGTCAGGGTAGAACAGATACGCAGTATTTT. This chain links TRBV6-2 or TRBV6-3 with TRBJ2-3; TRBD1 is a possible D gene (5 bases). The germline CDR1 and CDR2 sequences are MNHEY and SVGEGT. The CDR3 is 14 amino acids. Between the trimmed V and J ends, which lost 11 bases and 3 bases, there was a span of 18 bases.

This clonotype was seen repeatedly, ten times or more. The CDR3 is CASSADYDPDYGYTF. Here the CDR3 DNA reads TGTGCCAGCAGCGCTGACTACGATCCTGACTATGGCTACACCTTC. The chain combines TRBV9 with TRBJ1-2; D uncertain. There are 15 residues in the CDR3. With 3 bases removed from V and 3 bases from J, the gap between germline ends came to 15 bases. Germline CDR1 and CDR2: SGDLS and YYNGEE.

This clonotype occurred a few times. The chain links TRBV9 to TRBJ1-5; D is possibly TRBD1 (5 bases). V dropped 0 bases and J dropped 3 bases, with 10 bases sitting between them. The CDR3 covers 15 residues. CDR1 is SGDLS, CDR2 YYNGEE, per germline. Here the CDR3 reads CASSVGAGPNQPQHF. CDR3 nucleotide sequence: TGTGCCAGCAGCGTAGGAGCAGGGCCCAATCAGCCCCAGCATTTT.

The chain uses TRBV4-1 and TRBJ2-3, with TRBD2 as a possible D gene (5 bases). The germline gives CDR1 MGHRA, CDR2 YSYEKL. This CDR3 is 15 amino acids long. Trimming left V 0 bases short and J 3 bases short, with 10 bases between. CDR3 region: CASSQEYRDTDTQYF. CDR3 DNA: TGCGCCAGCAGCCAAGAGTATCGGGATACAGATACGCAGTATTTT.

The chain recombines TRBV12-3 or TRBV12-4 with TRBJ2-3; 10 bases map to TRBD2. The CDR3 contains 17 residues. J lost 2 bases, V lost 6 bases, and 11 bases had no gene match. DNA of the CDR3: TGTGCCAGCAGACCTAGCGGGAGCTTACTCTTCACAGATACGCAGTATTTT. Amino acids: CASRPSGSLLFTDTQYF.

The table lists this clonotype with many counts. The chain carries TRBV7-9 and TRBJ1-2; D possibly corresponds to TRBD1 (6 bases). Germline V gene lookup returns CDR1 SEHNR and CDR2 FQNEAQ (reference sequence). Trimming shortened V by 1 base and J by 4 bases, and 16 bases separated the two germline ends. This CDR3 contains 16 residues. The CDR3 DNA follows: TGTGCCAGCAGCTTAGGGGCCCACAGGGAACCCTATGGCTACACCTTC. This encodes CASSLGAHREPYGYTF.

This clonotype was counted ten times or more. The DNA of the CDR3 is TGTGCCAGCAGTTTCGGGACAGTACAAGAGACCCAGTACTTC. It translates to CASSFGTVQETQYF. The gene calls are TRBV28 and TRBJ2-5, with 7 bases identical to TRBD1. The germline CDR1 and CDR2 sequences are MDHEN and SYDVKM. V shed 3 bases and J 2 bases; nucleotides not matched to a gene: 3. CDR3 length: 14 residues.

The chain employs TRBV20-1 and TRBJ2-1; 11 bases align to TRBD2. V was pared by 5 bases and J by 3 bases, with 6 bases of the junction left unmatched. Per the germline V gene, CDR1 is DFQATT and CDR2 is SNEGSKA (reference sequence). The length of the CDR3 is 15 residues. The CDR3 loop is CSAGGGTSGYNEQFF. DNA of the CDR3: TGCAGTGCTGGGGGGGGGACTAGCGGCTACAATGAGCAGTTCTTC.

This clonotype was observed a handful of times. The chain joins TRBV6-2 or TRBV6-3 to TRBJ1-2, with D perhaps TRBD1 (5 bases). V was cut by 5 bases and J by 3 bases, with 16 bases left in between. The CDR3 is 15 residues long. Germline values: CDR1 MNHEY, CDR2 SVGEGT. The DNA of the CDR3 is TGTGCCAGCAGTGTGCGAGGGGTAGGAGACTATGGCTACACCTTC. It yields the protein CASSVRGVGDYGYTF.